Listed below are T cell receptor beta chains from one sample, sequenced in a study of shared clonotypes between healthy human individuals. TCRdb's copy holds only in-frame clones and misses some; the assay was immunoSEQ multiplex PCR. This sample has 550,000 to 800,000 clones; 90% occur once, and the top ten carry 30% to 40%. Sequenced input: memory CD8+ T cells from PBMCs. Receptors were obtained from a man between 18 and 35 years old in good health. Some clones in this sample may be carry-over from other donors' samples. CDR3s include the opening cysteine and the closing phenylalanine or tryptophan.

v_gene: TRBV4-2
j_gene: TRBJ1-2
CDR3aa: CASSQEAQGSLGYTF

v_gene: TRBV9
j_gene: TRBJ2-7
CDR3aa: CASSRDSIKYEQYF

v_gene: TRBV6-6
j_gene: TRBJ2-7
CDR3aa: CASSFTRYEQYF

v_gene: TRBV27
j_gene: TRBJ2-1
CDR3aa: CASSWGGNNEQFF

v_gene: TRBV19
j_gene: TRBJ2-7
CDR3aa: CASSPGTRYEQYF

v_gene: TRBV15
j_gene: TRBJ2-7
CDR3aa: CATSRSRGIDEQYF

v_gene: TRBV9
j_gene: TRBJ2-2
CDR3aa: CASSAKMKASAGELFF

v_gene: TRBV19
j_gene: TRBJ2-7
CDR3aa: CASNDPVGGTYEQYF

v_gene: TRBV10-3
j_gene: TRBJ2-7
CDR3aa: CAIGTSGSPIYEQYF

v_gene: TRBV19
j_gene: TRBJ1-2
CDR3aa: CASSRNLQGAAYYGYTF

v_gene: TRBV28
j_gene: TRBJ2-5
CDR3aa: CASSFTGGEETQYF

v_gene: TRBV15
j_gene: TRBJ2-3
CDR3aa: CATSGGTSGRGDTQYF

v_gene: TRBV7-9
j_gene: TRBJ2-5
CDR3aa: CASSPGTSGKETQYF

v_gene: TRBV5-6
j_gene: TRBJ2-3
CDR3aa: CASSLAGDTQYF

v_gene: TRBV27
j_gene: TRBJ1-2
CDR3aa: CASSGRTDTNYGYTF

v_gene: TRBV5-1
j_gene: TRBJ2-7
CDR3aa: CASSLAAWDSAYEQYF

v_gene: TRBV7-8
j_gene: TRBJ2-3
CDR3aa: CASSSLAGGPPPDTQYF

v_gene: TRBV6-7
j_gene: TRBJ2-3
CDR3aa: CASSLLYKDPPRTQYF

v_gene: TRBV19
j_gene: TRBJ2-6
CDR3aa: CASSIPRGVKHSGANVLTF

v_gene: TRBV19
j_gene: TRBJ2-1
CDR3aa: CASSPTLYNEQFF

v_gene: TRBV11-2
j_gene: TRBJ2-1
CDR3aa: CASSLSGSSYNEQFF

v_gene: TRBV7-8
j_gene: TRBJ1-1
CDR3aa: CASSYSPLTGNTEAFF

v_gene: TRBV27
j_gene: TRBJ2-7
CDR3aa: CASSDRVHTYEQYF

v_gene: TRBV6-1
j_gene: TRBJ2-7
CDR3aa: CASSELGAARSEQYF

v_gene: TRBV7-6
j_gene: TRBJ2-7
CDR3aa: CASSLAARAEQYF

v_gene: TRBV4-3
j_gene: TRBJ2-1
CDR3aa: CASSQDFRTSGNNEQFF

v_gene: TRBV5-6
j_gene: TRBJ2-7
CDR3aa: CASSPTGQGFVEQYF